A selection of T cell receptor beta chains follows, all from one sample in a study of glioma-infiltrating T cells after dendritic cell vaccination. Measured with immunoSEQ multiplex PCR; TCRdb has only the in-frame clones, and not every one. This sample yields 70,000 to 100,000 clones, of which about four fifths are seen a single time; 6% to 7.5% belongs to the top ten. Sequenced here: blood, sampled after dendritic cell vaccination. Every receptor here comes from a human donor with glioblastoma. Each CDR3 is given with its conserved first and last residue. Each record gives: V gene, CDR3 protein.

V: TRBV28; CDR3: CASSFRGLAGGRRGYTF
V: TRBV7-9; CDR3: CASSLLAGGSYEQYF
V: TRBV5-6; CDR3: CASSFIGSQETQYF
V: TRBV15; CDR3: CATSRDRDTYGYTF
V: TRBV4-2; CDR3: CASNLGASGNNEQFF
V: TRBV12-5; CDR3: CASGPTTDTQYF
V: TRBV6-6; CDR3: CASSYPRDSPYEQYF
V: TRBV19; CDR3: CATQKYRGSTEAFF
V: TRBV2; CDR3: CASVRDFPNYGYTF
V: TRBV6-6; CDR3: CASSYPTRGDEQFF
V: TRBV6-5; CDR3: CASSYSNMNTEAFF
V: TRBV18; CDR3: CASSPFAGEVTDTQYF
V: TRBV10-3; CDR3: CAISDGGSGSSPLHF
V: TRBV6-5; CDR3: CASRPRDSNNSPLHF
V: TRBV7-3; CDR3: CASSLGQAGNSPLHF
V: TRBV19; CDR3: CASSSRGGGINNQPQHF
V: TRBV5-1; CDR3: CASSLGQGVTNEKLFF
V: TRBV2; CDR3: CASKRFDGGVDTQYF
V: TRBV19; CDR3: CASSIDGTTYEQYF
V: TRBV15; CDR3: CATSREQVREGSEQFF
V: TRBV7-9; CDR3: CASSPSGSYNEQFF
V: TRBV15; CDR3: CATSLRTGGYDVAEAFF
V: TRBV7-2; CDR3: CASRGPISETPLHF
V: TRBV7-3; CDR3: CASSLQGLASTGELFF
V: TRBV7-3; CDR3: CASSPTPGGSSYNEQFF
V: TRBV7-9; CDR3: CASSSGTGKTYGYTF
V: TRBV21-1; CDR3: CASQGSGREASTNEKLFF
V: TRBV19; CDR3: CASSTQMASSYEQYF
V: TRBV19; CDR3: CASSIDPTEANTGELFF
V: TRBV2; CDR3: CASSEVRAITGELFF
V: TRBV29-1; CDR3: CSATGGMNTEAFF